This T cell receptor beta chain originates from a study of response to subunit inactivated influenza vaccine. Study-wide results and caveats: There was a suggestion from the authors that each seasonal influenza vaccination recruits few new T cells.

MiXCR was run by TCRdb on the RT-PCR reads, yielding one entry per CDR3 protein. The sample shows more than 450,000 distinct CDR3 sequences, 10% to 12% of them seen only once. This clonotype appeared a few times. The antigen is not known. The same data also went into a second study, on T cells expressing NK-cell markers. This second study says: With UMIs, 5'RACE template switching was used to make TCR beta cDNA. Among several donors, these clonotypes also ranked first in the CD3+CD56-NKG2C+ fraction.

Source: PBMCs from blood, taken on the day of vaccination. This clonotype was obtained from a man in his forties or fifties who received an inactivated influenza vaccine.

The CDR3 DNA is TGTGCCAGCAGCCTTTCGGACAGGGTCGATACCTACGAGCAGTACTTC. Protein product: CASSLSDRVDTYEQYF. The chain employs TRBV11-2 and TRBJ2-7; 8 bases fit TRBD1. V shed 5 bases and J 2 bases; nucleotides not matched to a gene: 11. The CDR3 is made up of 16 amino acids. Germline V gene data show CDR1 as SGHAT and CDR2 as FQNNGV.